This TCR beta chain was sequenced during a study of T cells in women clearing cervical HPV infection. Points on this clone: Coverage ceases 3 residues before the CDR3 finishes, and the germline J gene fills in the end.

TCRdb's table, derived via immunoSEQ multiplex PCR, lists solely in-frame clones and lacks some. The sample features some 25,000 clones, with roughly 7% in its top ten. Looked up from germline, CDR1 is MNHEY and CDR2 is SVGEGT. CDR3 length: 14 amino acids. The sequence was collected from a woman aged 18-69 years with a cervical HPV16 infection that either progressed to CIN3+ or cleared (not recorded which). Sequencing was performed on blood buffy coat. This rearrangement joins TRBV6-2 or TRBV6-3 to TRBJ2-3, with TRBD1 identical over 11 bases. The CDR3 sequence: CATVRDRGNQPQYF. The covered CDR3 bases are TGTGCCACCGTAAGGGACAGGGGGAATCAGCCG.